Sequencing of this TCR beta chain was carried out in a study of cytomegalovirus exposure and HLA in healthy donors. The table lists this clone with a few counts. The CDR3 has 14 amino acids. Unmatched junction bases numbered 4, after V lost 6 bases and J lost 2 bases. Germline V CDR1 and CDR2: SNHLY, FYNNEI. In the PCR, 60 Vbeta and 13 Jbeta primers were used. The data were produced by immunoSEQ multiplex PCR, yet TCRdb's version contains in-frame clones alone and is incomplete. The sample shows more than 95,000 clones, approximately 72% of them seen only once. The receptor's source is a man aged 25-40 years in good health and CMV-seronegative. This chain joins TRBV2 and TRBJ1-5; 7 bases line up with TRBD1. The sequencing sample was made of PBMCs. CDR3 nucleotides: TGTGCCAGCAGACAGGGGAATGGCAATCAGCCCCAGCATTTT. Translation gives CASRQGNGNQPQHF. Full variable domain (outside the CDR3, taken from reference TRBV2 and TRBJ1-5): EPEVTQTPSHQVTQMGQEVILRCVPISNHLYFYWYRQILGQKVEFLVSFYNNEISEKSEIFDDQFSVERPDGSNFTLKIRSTKLEDSAMYFCASRQGNGNQPQHFGDGTRLSIL.